These 30 T cell receptor beta chains were sequenced from one sample in a study of breast tumors, draining lymph nodes, adjacent tissues. A single record per CDR3 protein comes from TCRdb applying MiXCR to the multiplex PCR reads. The sample lists approximately 60,000 distinct CDR3 sequences, approximately 57% seen once, with about 19% in the top ten. What was sequenced was breast tumor tissue. The source is a female donor with breast cancer. Some clones in this sample may be carry-over from other donors' samples.

This clonotype came up once. The chain has TRBV7-9 and TRBJ2-7, with 10 positions matching TRBD2. The length of the CDR3 is 16 residues. CDR1 and CDR2 (germline): SEHNR, FQNEAQ (reference sequence). Unmatched junction bases numbered 7, after V lost 3 bases and J lost 2 bases. The CDR3 DNA follows: TGTGCCAGCAGCTTGGATAGCGGGGGGCAAACCTACGAGCAGTACTTC. It yields the protein CASSLDSGGQTYEQYF.

This clonotype was seen a single time. This clone may be a read error of a much larger clone one base away. This chain joins TRBV28 and TRBJ1-5; D call uncertain. Looked up from germline, CDR1 is MDHEN and CDR2 is SYDVKM. This CDR3 spans 16 amino acids. Deletions cut 2 bases from V and 10 bases from J, with 21 bases between. DNA of the CDR3: TGTGCCAGCAGTTTAGTAGGCGGCAGGCGGAGTCACCCCCAGCATTTT. This codes for CASSLVGGRRSHPQHF.

The V and J genes are TRBV14 and TRBJ1-2; D may be TRBD1 (5 bases). Trimming removed 0 bases from V and 4 bases from J, with 18 bases in between. This CDR3 spans 17 amino acids. Looked up from germline, CDR1 is SGHDN and CDR2 is FVKESK. The CDR3 sequence: CASSQDWGGGSLYGYTF. The CDR3 nucleotides read TGTGCCAGCAGCCAAGATTGGGGTGGGGGATCCCTCTATGGCTACACCTTC.

V usage is TRBV7-8 and J usage is TRBJ1-4, with TRBD1 matching 9 bases. V trimming: 6 bases; J trimming: 8 bases; junction bases outside the gene matches: 7. Germline CDR1 reads SGHVS; CDR2 reads FQNEAQ. The CDR3 extends over 14 amino acids. The chain's CDR3 is CASSGQGWDEKLFF. CDR3 DNA: TGTGCCAGCAGTGGACAGGGGTGGGACGAAAAACTGTTTTTT.

V and J are TRBV2 and TRBJ1-6; D ambiguous. CDR1 and CDR2 from the germline V gene are SNHLY and FYNNEI. The ends were cut back, 1 base at V and 7 bases at J, with 8 bases in the middle. CDR3 length: 14 residues. The CDR3 DNA reads as TGTGCCAGCAGTGAAGACCTGATCAATTCACCCCTCCACTTT. Protein product: CASSEDLINSPLHF.

To note about this clonotype: The junction shows a germline mismatch at one end, possibly a read error. V and J are TRBV6-2 or TRBV6-3 and TRBJ2-7; 10 bases fit TRBD2. Germline CDR1 is MNHEY and CDR2 is SVGEGT. This CDR3 contains 14 residues. Here the CDR3 DNA reads TGTGCCAGCAGTCACTCCACTAGCGGGAACGAGCAGTACTTC. This encodes CASSHSTSGNEQYF.

The chain employs TRBV7-2 and TRBJ1-6, with D maybe TRBD1 (6 bases). There are 15 residues in the CDR3. Germline V gene sequence: CDR1 SGHTA, CDR2 FQGNSA. V lost 5 bases to trimming and J lost 9 bases, with 17 bases between them. The CDR3 region has the DNA TGTGCCAGCAGCCCTGATGGACAGTATCGTTCACCCCTCCACTTT. Translating gives CASSPDGQYRSPLHF.

This clonotype was recorded many times. The rearrangement links TRBV7-3 to TRBJ2-6; the D gene is possibly TRBD2 (5 bases). This CDR3 is built from 17 residues. The germline V gene has CDR1 SGHTA and CDR2 FQGTGA. Trimming removed 2 bases at V and 0 bases at J, with 11 bases between. CDR3 nucleotide sequence: TGTGCCAGCAGCTTACAAGGACGGGGCTCTGGGGCCAACGTCCTGACTTTC. Its protein product is CASSLQGRGSGANVLTF.

V usage is TRBV19 and J usage is TRBJ1-2; TRBD1 agrees at 7 bases. In germline, CDR1 is LNHDA, CDR2 SQIVND (reference sequence). The CDR3 loop spans 14 amino acids. The J segment lost 3 bases and the V segment lost 1 base, leaving 2 bases of the junction unmatched. CDR3 region: CASSIGQGYYGYTF. CDR3 in DNA: TGTGCCAGTAGTATAGGACAGGGATACTATGGCTACACCTTC.

This clonotype was detected a few times. The V and J genes are TRBV20-1 and TRBJ1-5, with D possibly being TRBD1 (5 bases). This CDR3 region has 14 residues. V lost 1 base, J lost 14 bases, and 21 bases lay in between. Germline CDR1 and CDR2: DFQATT and SNEGSKA (reference sequence). Here the CDR3 reads CSARGDTGEGYEHF. CDR3 nucleotides: TGCAGTGCTAGAGGTGACACGGGAGAGGGGTACGAGCATTTT.

This clonotype has more than one count but fewer than ten. CDR3 nucleotides: TGTGCCAGCAGCCTCTTGGGGGCAGCTTTCTTT. This encodes CASSLLGAAFF. The rearrangement joins TRBV7-8 to TRBJ1-1; maybe TRBD1 (6 bases). The germline V gene has CDR1 SGHVS and CDR2 FQNEAQ. V lost 5 bases to trimming and J lost 10 bases, with 11 bases between them. This CDR3 region has 11 residues. The complete variable domain, with remaining parts taken from reference TRBV7-8 and TRBJ1-1, reads GAGVSQSPRYKVAKRGQDVALRCDPISGHVSLFWYQQALGQGPEFLTYFQNEAQLDKSGLPSDRFFAERPEGSVSTLKIQRTQQEDSAVYLCASSLLGAAFFGQGTRLTVV.

The rearrangement joins TRBV5-5 to TRBJ2-1; D is possibly TRBD1 (6 bases). The V gene lost 4 bases and the J gene lost 9 bases, with 23 bases spanning the gap. The CDR3 consists of 16 residues. Germline V CDR1 and CDR2: SGHKS, YYEKEE (reference sequence). The CDR3 protein is CASSPAGTRFNSEQFF. The CDR3 DNA is TGTGCCAGCAGCCCAGCAGGGACACGGTTCAATAGTGAGCAGTTCTTC.

This clonotype came up many times. The chain recombines TRBV3-1 with TRBJ2-3, with a possible D match to TRBD1 (6 bases). Trimming removed 2 bases at V and 2 bases at J, with 11 bases between. CDR3 length: 15 residues. Looked up from germline, CDR1 is LGHDT and CDR2 is YNNKEL (reference sequence). The CDR3 coding sequence is TGTGCCAGCAGCCAATCCGGACAGATCACAGATACGCAGTATTTT. Translation gives CASSQSGQITDTQYF.

Here the CDR3 DNA reads TGCGCCAGCAGCTACGGACCGAGGGACTACACCTTC. Amino acids: CASSYGPRDYTF. This rearrangement joins TRBV5-1 to TRBJ1-2, with unresolved D. CDR1 is SGHRS, CDR2 YFSETQ, per germline. The CDR3 totals 12 residues. V gave up 3 bases and J gave up 10 bases, with 13 bases separating them.

The chain is built from TRBV24-1 and TRBJ2-1; TRBD2 matches at 7 bases. CDR3 length equals 15 residues. CDR1 is KGHDR and CDR2 is SFDVKD in the germline V gene. V shed 2 bases and J 4 bases; nucleotides not matched to a gene: 4. CDR3 protein: CATSDSGGFYNEQFF. The CDR3 coding sequence is TGTGCCACCAGTGATTCGGGGGGATTTTACAATGAGCAGTTCTTC.

V and J are TRBV7-9 and TRBJ2-1, with 7 nucleotides matching TRBD2. This CDR3 contains 15 residues. The V segment lost 2 bases and the J segment 8 bases; nucleotides outside the gene matches: 9. CDR1 SEHNR and CDR2 FQNEAQ come from the germline V gene (reference sequence). CDR3 sequence: CASSLRARSGDEQFF. CDR3 in DNA: TGTGCCAGCAGCTTAAGGGCGAGGAGCGGGGATGAGCAGTTCTTC.

V is TRBV20-1 and J is TRBJ2-2; possible D gene TRBD2, 5 bases. The CDR3 totals 16 residues. V was shortened by 6 bases and J by 0 bases, with 17 bases between the two germline ends. Germline lookup yields CDR1 DFQATT and CDR2 SNEGSKA (reference sequence). The CDR3 loop is CSARRGSGSNTGELFF. The DNA of the CDR3 is TGCAGTGCGCGACGAGGGAGTGGCTCGAACACCGGGGAGCTGTTTTTT.

This clonotype was recorded many times. A much larger clone differs from this one at a single base, so this may be a read error. The genes are TRBV6-5 and TRBJ1-6, with TRBD1 identical over 8 bases. This CDR3 region has 16 residues. Germline V gene sequence: CDR1 MNHEY, CDR2 SVGAGI. The CDR3 region is CASSHSGQGTNSPLHF. CDR3 bases: TGTGCCAGCAGTCACTCTGGACAGGGAACCAATTCACCCCTCCACTTT.

This chain connects TRBV9 to TRBJ1-5; D gene ambiguous. The CDR3 length is 13 residues. Germline V gene lookup returns CDR1 SGDLS and CDR2 YYNGEE. V dropped 0 bases and J dropped 4 bases, with 5 bases sitting between them. In DNA form, the CDR3 reads TGTGCCAGCAGCGTAGATTGGAATCAGCCCCAGCATTTT. This codes for CASSVDWNQPQHF.

The chain is built from TRBV20-1 and TRBJ2-7, with TRBD2 identical over 13 bases. The CDR3 contains 18 residues. The trim removed 6 bases at V and 1 base at J, leaving 15 bases unmatched. Germline CDR1 and CDR2: DFQATT and SNEGSKA (reference sequence). Written as DNA, the CDR3 is TGCAGTGCCAGTATGAGAGGGGGACTAGCGGGAAATTCCTACGAGCAGTACTTC. It is translated as CSASMRGGLAGNSYEQYF.

J is TRBJ1-4 and V is TRBV2; D may be TRBD1 (6 bases). Germline V gene data show CDR1 as SNHLY and CDR2 as FYNNEI. Trimming took off 7 bases at V and 2 bases at J, with 20 bases between the two ends. This CDR3 has 17 residues. The CDR3 spells CASTLNGGPGTNEKLFF. CDR3 bases: TGTGCCAGCACCCTAAATGGGGGGCCGGGTACTAATGAAAAACTGTTTTTT.

For this clonotype: The junction departs from the called germline gene at one end, perhaps through a read error. CDR3 loop: CASSQEGWTNF. The CDR3, as DNA: TGTGCCAGCAGCCAAGAAGGTTGGACTAACTTT. The chain carries TRBV3-1 and TRBJ1-1; D is unclear. In germline, CDR1 is LGHDT, CDR2 YNNKEL (reference sequence). The length of the CDR3 is 11 residues.

This clonotype is a singleton in its sample. This chain connects TRBV20-1 to TRBJ2-1; TRBD2 aligns across 12 bases. The CDR3 spans 17 residues. J was trimmed by 12 bases and V by 0 bases; bases with no gene match: 15. Germline-derived CDR1 and CDR2 are DFQATT and SNEGSKA (reference sequence). The CDR3 sequence: CSARDPRLAGVADTQFF. CDR3 DNA sequence: TGCAGTGCTAGAGACCCCCGACTAGCGGGAGTCGCAGATACGCAGTTCTTC.

In its sample, this clonotype was seen many times. The rearrangement joins TRBV20-1 to TRBJ2-7, with unresolved D. Trimming pared 5 bases from V and 3 bases from J, leaving 14 bases between. CDR1 is DFQATT and CDR2 is SNEGSKA in the germline V gene (reference sequence). This CDR3 has 13 amino acids. CDR3 amino acids: CSARLRASYEQYF. CDR3 nucleotide sequence: TGCAGTGCTCGCCTCCGGGCTAGCTACGAGCAGTACTTC.

This sequence joins TRBV11-2 and TRBJ1-6; 7 nucleotides agree with TRBD1. The germline gives CDR1 SGHAT, CDR2 FQNNGV. The CDR3 sequence is 16 residues long. V dropped 1 base and J dropped 9; count of bases not matched to a gene: 9. This CDR3 is CASSLVEGARSSPLHF. DNA of the CDR3: TGTGCCAGCAGCTTAGTGGAGGGGGCGCGCAGTTCACCCCTCCACTTT. Together with reference TRBV11-2 and TRBJ1-6, the CDR3 gives the full variable domain: EAGVAQSPRYKIIEKRQSVAFWCNPISGHATLYWYQQILGQGPKLLIQFQNNGVVDDSQLPKDRFSAERLKGVDSTLKIQPAKLEDSAVYLCASSLVEGARSSPLHFGNGTRLTVT.

This clonotype was recorded at least ten times. The genes are TRBV30 and TRBJ2-1; D not certain. Between the trimmed V and J ends, which lost 1 base and 1 base, there was a span of 11 bases. This CDR3 comprises 15 residues. Germline values: CDR1 GTSNPN, CDR2 SVGIG (reference sequence). The DNA for the CDR3 is TGTGCCTGGAGTGGGCCCCCTCGGTCCTACAATGAGCAGTTCTTC. It codes for CAWSGPPRSYNEQFF.

This clonotype has ten or more counts. Here the CDR3 DNA reads TGTGCCAGCAGCTTAGATGGAGGGGTCTACGAGCAGTACTTC. Residues: CASSLDGGVYEQYF. V gene TRBV11-2 combines with J gene TRBJ2-7, with D perhaps matching TRBD2 (6 bases). Trimming removed 0 bases at V and 3 bases at J, with 9 bases between. The CDR3 consists of 14 residues. CDR1 SGHAT and CDR2 FQNNGV come from the germline V gene.

The CDR3 DNA follows: TGCAGCGTGCGACGGGGTAATGAAAAACTGTTTTTT. As protein: CSVRRGNEKLFF. V gene TRBV29-1 combines with J gene TRBJ1-4; D unresolved. Trimming removed 6 bases from V and 4 bases from J, with 9 bases in between. The CDR3 runs 12 residues. CDR1 and CDR2 from the germline V gene are SQVTM and ANQGSEA.

Concerning this clonotype itself: A junction boundary mismatches the germline segment, possibly from a read error. The V call is TRBV5-1, the J call TRBJ2-5; D ambiguous. CDR3 length: 10 amino acids. Germline V gene lookup returns CDR1 SGHRS and CDR2 YFSETQ. The DNA of the CDR3 is TGCGCCAGCAGCTCGACGTTGAAGTATTTC. This translates into CASSSTLKYF.

The chain links TRBV2 to TRBJ1-5, with TRBD1 as a possible D gene (5 bases). Between the trimmed V and J ends, which lost 4 bases and 11 bases, there was a span of 21 bases. The CDR3 totals 15 residues. The germline V gene encodes CDR1 SNHLY and CDR2 FYNNEI. This chain's CDR3 is CASSVRGYPEETQHF. The CDR3 DNA reads as TGTGCCAGCAGTGTCCGGGGGTATCCGGAGGAGACCCAGCATTTT.